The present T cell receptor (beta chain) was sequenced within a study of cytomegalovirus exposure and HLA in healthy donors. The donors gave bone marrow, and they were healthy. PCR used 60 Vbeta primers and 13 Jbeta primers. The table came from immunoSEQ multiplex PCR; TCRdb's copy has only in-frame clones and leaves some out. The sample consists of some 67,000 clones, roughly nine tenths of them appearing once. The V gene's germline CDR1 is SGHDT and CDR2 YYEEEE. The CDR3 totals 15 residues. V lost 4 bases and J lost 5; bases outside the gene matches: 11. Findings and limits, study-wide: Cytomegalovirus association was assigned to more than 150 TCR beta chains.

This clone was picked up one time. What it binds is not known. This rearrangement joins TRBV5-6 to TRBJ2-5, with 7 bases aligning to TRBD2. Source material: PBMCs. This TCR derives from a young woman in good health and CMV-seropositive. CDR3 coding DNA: TGTGCCAGCAGCGGATTCGGACTAGGGGACGAGACCCAGTACTTC. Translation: CASSGFGLGDETQYF.